A selection of T cell receptor beta chains follows, all from one sample in a study of glioma-infiltrating T cells after dendritic cell vaccination. TCRdb's copy holds only in-frame clones and misses some; the assay was immunoSEQ multiplex PCR. This table holds 55,000 to 75,000 clones, 81% found once. Specimen: blood, collected before dendritic cell vaccination. Receptor source: a human donor with glioblastoma. The CDR3 runs from the conserved cysteine through the conserved F or W. D genes are given only for firm matches. Some rows mark clone size as missing; the rest say once, few, many or name a class of expanded clone.

>NA|TRBJ2-3|TRBV7-3|NA
CASSSTRASTDTQYF
TGTGCCAGCAGCTCCACGAGGGCGAGCACAGATACGCAGTATTTT
>NA|TRBJ1-1|TRBV12-5|NA
CASGLVRGSTEAFF
TGTGCTAGTGGTTTGGTAAGGGGGAGCACTGAAGCTTTCTTT
>NA|TRBJ2-1|TRBV19|NA
CASSARMNEQFF
TGTGCCAGTAGTGCCAGGATGAATGAGCAGTTCTTC
>NA|TRBJ2-2|TRBV5-1|TRBD1
CASSFYRGPGELFF
TGCGCCAGCAGCTTTTACAGGGGACCCGGGGAGCTGTTTTTT
>NA|TRBJ2-5|TRBV7-9|NA
CASSLLLGGQETQYF
TGTGCCAGCAGCTTACTATTAGGGGGCCAAGAGACCCAGTACTTC
>NA|TRBJ1-2|TRBV7-2|TRBD1
CASSNRTGGYGYTF
TGTGCCAGCAGCAACCGGACAGGGGGCTATGGCTACACCTTC
>few|TRBJ2-1|TRBV4-3|NA
CASSQEGSSAYNEQFF
TGCGCCAGCAGCCAAGAGGGGTCTAGCGCTTACAATGAGCAGTTCTTC
>NA|TRBJ2-5|TRBV5-6|NA
CASSFDPGIETQYF
TGTGCCAGCAGCTTTGACCCCGGGATCGAGACCCAGTACTTC
>NA|TRBJ1-5|TRBV25-1|NA
CASSAPGAALEPQHF
TGTGCCAGCAGTGCCCCAGGGGCTGCCTTAGAGCCCCAGCATTTT
>NA|TRBJ1-2|TRBV4-2|TRBD1
CASNLGGTGLFYGYTF
TGTGCCAGCAACTTAGGCGGGACAGGGCTCTTCTATGGCTACACCTTC
>NA|TRBJ1-5|TRBV11-2|NA
CASSLQGGQPQHF
TGTGCCAGCAGCTTACAGGGTGGCCAGCCCCAGCATTTT
>NA|TRBJ1-4|TRBV27|NA
CASSFYYNEKLFF
TGTGCCAGCAGTTTCTATTATAATGAAAAACTGTTTTTT
>few|TRBJ1-1|TRBV18|NA
CASSRTTDPTDTEAFF
TGTGCCAGCTCACGAACTACGGATCCCACGGACACTGAAGCTTTCTTT
>NA|TRBJ1-3|TRBV5-1|TRBD1
CASSLVTGIGNTIYF
TGCGCCAGCAGCTTGGTGACAGGGATTGGAAACACCATATATTTT
>NA|TRBJ1-6|TRBV5-1|NA
CASSDGGGNSPLHF
TGCGCCAGCAGCGATGGGGGGGGTAATTCACCCCTCCACTTT
>NA|TRBJ1-5|TRBV27|NA
CASSLSTVGDQPQHF
TGTGCCAGCAGTTTATCGACAGTTGGGGATCAGCCCCAGCATTTT
>NA|TRBJ1-1|TRBV7-2|NA
CASSLNPENTEAFF
TGTGCCAGCAGCTTAAACCCAGAGAACACTGAAGCTTTCTTT
>few|TRBJ1-5|TRBV12-5|NA
CASGLDSRFTDSNQPQHF
TGTGCTAGTGGTTTGGATTCCAGGTTTACGGATAGCAATCAGCCCCAGCATTTT
>NA|TRBJ1-1|TRBV30|NA
CAWSVVQEGTEAFF
TGTGCCTGGAGTGTGGTACAGGAGGGGACTGAAGCTTTCTTT
>once|TRBJ1-1|TRBV14|TRBD1
CASSPLGTAMNTEAFF
TGTGCCAGCAGCCCCCTTGGGACAGCAATGAACACTGAAGCTTTCTTT
>NA|TRBJ2-3|TRBV7-9|TRBD2
CASSLSLLAVGTDTQYF
TGTGCCAGCAGCTTATCCTTACTAGCGGTCGGCACAGATACGCAGTATTTT
>NA|TRBJ1-2|TRBV9|NA
CASSVGRGNYGYTF
TGTGCCAGCAGCGTGGGCAGGGGAAACTATGGCTACACCTTC
>few|TRBJ2-1|TRBV29-1|TRBD2
CSVEGTSGANEQFF
TGCAGCGTTGAAGGGACTAGCGGGGCCAATGAGCAGTTCTTC
>NA|TRBJ1-2|TRBV11-2|NA
CASSLAQDYGYTF
TGTGCCAGCAGCTTGGCACAAGACTATGGCTACACCTTC
>NA|TRBJ2-5|TRBV7-2|TRBD1
CASRETSGDSQETQYF
TGTGCCAGCAGAGAAACTTCAGGGGACAGCCAAGAGACCCAGTACTTC
>few|TRBJ1-1|TRBV7-3|NA
CASSLGGESTEAFF
TGTGCCAGCAGCTTAGGAGGGGAGAGCACTGAAGCTTTCTTT
>NA|TRBJ2-3|TRBV2|NA
CASSEGTLQSTDTQYF
TGTGCCAGCAGCGAGGGGACTTTACAAAGCACAGATACGCAGTATTTT
>NA|TRBJ1-1|TRBV12-5|NA
CASGLVPGGTEAFF
TGTGCTAGTGGTTTGGTACCGGGGGGGACTGAAGCTTTCTTT
>NA|TRBJ1-5|TRBV28|NA
CASSFGGRNQPQHF
TGTGCCAGCAGTTTTGGGGGCCGAAATCAGCCCCAGCATTTT
>few|TRBJ1-4|TRBV4-1|NA
CASSQDRNEKLFF
TGCGCCAGCAGCCAAGATCGGAATGAAAAACTGTTTTTT
>NA|TRBJ2-1|TRBV5-6|TRBD2
CASRERGGREQFF
TGTGCCAGCAGGGAGCGGGGGGGCCGTGAGCAGTTCTTC
>NA|TRBJ1-1|TRBV6-6|NA
CASTEARANTEAFF
TGTGCCAGCACGGAGGCGCGGGCGAACACTGAAGCTTTCTTT
>NA|TRBJ2-3|TRBV9|NA
CASSVESGGGSTDTQYF
TGTGCCAGCAGCGTAGAATCTGGGGGCGGGAGTACAGATACGCAGTATTTT
>NA|TRBJ2-1|TRBV6-1|NA
CASSEGRNEQFF
TGTGCCAGCAGTGAGGGGAGGAATGAGCAGTTCTTC
>NA|TRBJ1-5|TRBV2|NA
CASSEGQVSNQPQHF
TGTGCCAGCAGTGAAGGACAAGTGAGCAATCAGCCCCAGCATTTT
>NA|TRBJ2-1|TRBV11-2|TRBD2
CASSLSSGGALPNEQFF
TGTGCCAGCAGCTTATCCTCGGGGGGGGCCCTACCCAATGAGCAGTTCTTC
>few|TRBJ1-2|TRBV6-1|TRBD1
CASSWGTGDRGYTF
TGTGCCAGCAGTTGGGGGACAGGGGATAGAGGCTACACCTTC
>NA|TRBJ2-2|TRBV4-3|TRBD2
CASSQDLAGGTGELFF
TGCGCCAGCAGCCAAGATCTAGCGGGGGGTACCGGGGAGCTGTTTTTT